This T cell receptor (beta chain) was found in a study of cytomegalovirus exposure and HLA in healthy donors. General study findings and limits: In a later analysis, an Asian-associated ancestry cluster reportedly showed fewer N-insertions than the roughly 730-donor mean. An analysis that came later showed most CMV-associated TCR beta chains appearing HLA-restricted. It was taken for granted in presence/absence analyses that sequencing depth across donors was roughly uniform.

Turning to this clone: Antigen specificity is unknown.

Amplification used 60 Vbeta primers and 13 Jbeta primers. Only in-frame clones appear in the TCRdb table, and some are missing; sequencing was by immunoSEQ multiplex PCR. The sample has roughly 140,000 clones, about 79% seen once. This CDR3 is built from 15 residues. CDR1 and CDR2 from the germline V gene are KGHSH and LQKENI. V was cut by 6 bases and J by 4 bases, with 19 bases left in between. The sequence derives from a male donor in good health and CMV-seronegative. This chain uses TRBV18 with TRBJ2-7, with D perhaps TRBD1 (6 bases). Specimen: PBMCs. CDR3 amino acids: CASSDWTERSYEQYF. The CDR3 coding sequence is TGTGCCAGCTCGGATTGGACAGAGCGCTCGTACGAGCAGTACTTC.